What follows describes a single T cell receptor (beta chain). The antigen is not known. The data belong to a study of response to subunit inactivated influenza vaccine. Study-wide results and caveats: After each seasonal influenza vaccination, few new T cells are recruited, the authors suggested.

TCRdb analysed the RT-PCR reads with MiXCR anew, one entry per CDR3 protein. The sample consists of hundreds of thousands of distinct CDR3 sequences, less than 20% of them appearing once. Trimming cost V 3 bases and J 5 bases; bases outside gene matches: 12. Germline loops: CDR1 LNHNV, CDR2 YYDKDF (reference sequence). CDR3 size: 17 residues. This rearrangement joins TRBV15 to TRBJ1-4; 7 bases are a match to TRBD1. This sequence was found in a middle-aged man who received an inactivated influenza vaccine. The material was PBMCs from blood, obtained approximately 5 days after vaccination. CDR3 nucleotide sequence: TGTGCCACCAGCAGCGGGACAGTCGATCGCATAAATGAAAAACTGTTTTTT. Amino acid sequence: CATSSGTVDRINEKLFF.